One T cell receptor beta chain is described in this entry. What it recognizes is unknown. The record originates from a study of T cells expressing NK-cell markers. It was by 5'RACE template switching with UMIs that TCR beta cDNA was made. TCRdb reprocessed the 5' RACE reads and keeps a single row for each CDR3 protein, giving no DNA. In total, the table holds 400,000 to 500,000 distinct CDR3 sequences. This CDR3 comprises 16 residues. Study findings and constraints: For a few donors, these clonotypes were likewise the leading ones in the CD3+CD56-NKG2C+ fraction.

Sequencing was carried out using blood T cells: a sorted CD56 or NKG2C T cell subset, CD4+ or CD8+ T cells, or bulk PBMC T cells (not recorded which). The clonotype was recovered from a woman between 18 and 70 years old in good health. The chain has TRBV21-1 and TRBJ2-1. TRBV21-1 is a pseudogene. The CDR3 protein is CASSKGCGSSYNEQFF.